This TCR beta chain stems from a study of cytomegalovirus exposure and HLA in healthy donors (dated by TCRdb to the late 2010s). With respect to the entire study: In an earlier analysis of under 600 of the donors, under 300 Gb of sequence data and approximately 120 million unique TCR beta sequences from 150 million to 200 million T cells were reported. To predict cytomegalovirus infection status, the study combined high-throughput TCR immunosequencing, statistical association of individual TCRs with disease status, and machine learning. HLA typing included class I and class II loci at four-digit resolution. The number of donors typed differed by locus, with about 629-630 for A, B, C, DRB1 and DQB1, roughly 520 for DQA1, 600 to 610 for DPA1, and some 450 for DPB1. In an earlier analysis of more than 550 of the donors, high-throughput TCR beta sequencing was used to judge whether each TCR beta V gene segment behaved as functional or pseudogenic. The study aimed to test whether signatures of past pathogen exposure could be identified by cataloging public T cell receptors. Four to six DR-DQ haplotypes were handled as single units for association and clustering, since linkage in the cohort was strong. A later genetic analysis used genome-wide SNP genotypes for about 60% of the roughly 670 donors, treating that subset as a discovery cohort. An early release covering roughly 640 HLA-typed donors comprised approximately 300 gigabases of sequencing data and some 79 million unique TCR sequences. The study profiled the T cell repertoires of more than 500 subjects by immunosequencing and related them to cytomegalovirus serostatus. In addition to the first cohort of 666 subjects, a separate validation cohort of approximately 120 different subjects was used. A later analysis re-examined previously published TCR beta repertoires from 600 to 700 donors and added high-resolution HLA genotyping to investigate patterns of TCR occurrence. Every discovery cohort repertoire had been produced on one sequencing platform. Rather than using new phenotypic data, the later analysis identified candidate immune exposures from TCR beta sequences and from how often those sequences occurred across donors. Donor age, sex, ethnicity and CMV serostatus were compiled together with the repertoire data. Of the approximately 400 genotyped donors, 65% to 90% fell in the genetic ancestry cluster associated with self-reported Caucasian donors. Among over 350 genotyped donors of the cohort, an average of about 240,000 unique TCR beta nucleotide sequences were sequenced per donor, roughly 20% of them non-productive. Overall results and qualifications from the work: In vitro tests confirmed that a few of the cytomegalovirus-associated TCR beta chains recognize cytomegalovirus antigens. Over 15 rarely observed V segments, including chromosome 9 orphons, were excluded from the earlier analysis of a few hundred of the donors because counts were too low. HLA typing was unavailable for some donors at each locus, so association tests used only the typed subset. The sequencing pipeline was judged likely to have produced a cluster of highly shared sequence variants as a technical artifact. Correlated functional status among segregating V segments might be attributable to linkage disequilibrium, but an unknown experimental factor could not be ruled out. Presence/absence analyses assumed roughly uniform sequencing depth across donors, an assumption that may not hold. For the cohort, immune exposure information was limited to CMV serostatus. A later analysis associated about 16,000 TCR beta sequences with specific HLA alleles at a false discovery rate of 0.05. In a later analysis, several top co-occurrence clusters were reported to appear linked to parvovirus B19, influenza, CMV and Epstein-Barr virus. Most CMV-associated TCR beta chains appeared to be HLA-restricted in a later analysis, and the HLA associations seemed to be driven largely by CMV exposure. A further reported finding was that TCR beta sequences accurately predicted the HLA-A and HLA-B alleles for most subjects in the first cohort. The study gave a list of around 170 TCR beta chains associated with cytomegalovirus. When HLA alleles, especially DR and DQ, strongly co-occurred, TCR associations were difficult to assign to individual alleles. In an earlier analysis of some 540 of the donors, most TCR beta V segments appeared in productive rearrangements about 87% or about 30% of the time, broadly matching IMGT annotations. Most TCR sequences were seen in very few donors, while some public TCRs were found in many individuals. The classifier was reported to diagnose cytomegalovirus status with high specificity and sensitivity in both the original and validation cohorts. In this cohort, only TCR beta chains were sequenced, and detectable features were limited by the absence of alpha or paired-chain data. Some IMGT-functional V segments, including TRBV6-2 and TRBV6-3, could not be distinguished by the 87-base-pair reads and were therefore excluded. According to a later analysis, TCR association rates differed among HLA loci, with DRB1 alleles showing the most associated TCRs and HLA-C alleles showing the fewest. The authors suggested that the approach could potentially be generalized to other disease states and immunological phenotypes. In a later analysis, HLA-associated TCR beta chains were found to be more clonally expanded and to have lower generation probabilities than equally common non-associated chains. In a later genetic analysis, a missense DCLRE1C variant was associated with V-gene and J-gene trimming of TCR beta chains, and the association was replicated in an independent cohort. Compared with the roughly 700-donor mean, donors in an Asian-associated ancestry cluster had fewer N-insertions in productive TCRs, according to a later genetic analysis.

The junction shows trimming of 1 base on V and 2 bases on J, and the gene matches do not reach 2 bases of it. There are 14 amino acids in the CDR3, from cysteine to phenylalanine inclusive. The sequence is cut down to CDR3 DNA, 42 bases in frame from base 1. CDR1 and CDR2 were assigned from the germline V gene (reference sequence) as SGHNT and YYREEE. Comment on this clone: The antigen it binds to is not known. Base quality data are lacking; no much larger clone is found one base away.

The cohort was made up of 500 to 850 healthy bone marrow donors. At the time of sampling, every cohort member was nominally healthy, though immune exposures that went unrecorded were likely present. The donor was CMV seropositive and belonged to the group of around 300 seropositive cohort members. Every donor gave a peripheral blood sample, and the peripheral blood mononuclear cells from that sample were used for TCR beta sequencing. Genomic DNA was extracted from the blood cell samples with the Qiagen DNeasy Blood Extraction Kit. The library came from the immunoSEQ multiplex PCR assay. For the multiplex PCR, a mixture combining 60 forward primers for TCR Vbeta segments and 13 reverse primers for TCR Jbeta segments was used. The CDR3 region of rearranged TCR beta genes was amplified from genomic DNA by a multiplex PCR assay. The Illumina HiSeq System was used to sequence the amplified TCR beta libraries as 87-base-pair reads. The paper's processing steps were these. In a later analysis, roughly 80 million unique TCR beta chains were counted across the approximately 620 repertoires, and approximately 11 million of these chains were shared by at least two donors. Raw reads were error-corrected and collapsed into unique sequences by a nearest-neighbor algorithm in which closely related sequences were merged to remove PCR and sequencing errors. Alignment of CDR3 sequences to IMGT reference sequences was used to assign V, D and J gene segments. Each retained sequence needed at least a six-nucleotide match to both a V gene segment and a J gene segment. A rearrangement counted as productive if the CDR3 had no stop codons and remained in frame with V and J, and every other rearrangement counted as non-productive. Following IMGT convention, CDR3 was defined as the stretch from the second conserved V-encoded cysteine to the conserved J-encoded phenylalanine. In an earlier analysis of roughly 610 of the donors, sequences lacking an unambiguous match to a single V gene segment were excluded. In an earlier analysis of about 590 of the donors, a V segment was called functional when productive rearrangements were above 56.7%, and segregating when the standard deviation between donors exceeded 5%. A statistical classification framework was developed to diagnose cytomegalovirus status using the catalog of TCR beta chain sequences. In a later analysis, V and J genes were assigned by comparing TCR nucleotide sequences against IMGT/GENE-DB human TR gene sequences. A later analysis assigned CDR3 sequences and most-parsimonious VDJ recombination scenarios with the TCRdist pipeline. In a later analysis, each TCR beta chain was defined by its CDR3 amino acid sequence together with its V-gene family, and reads without a unique V-gene family were excluded. In a later analysis, 500 to 650 highly shared, low-generation-probability nucleotide sequences were removed to address suspected cross-contamination and a sequencing artifact. In a later analysis, a clonal expansion index for each public chain was calculated from normalized within-repertoire ranks of inferred template counts. In a later analysis, generation probabilities were computed using a VDJ recombination model fitted to out-of-frame rearrangements, and the results were checked against IGoR. In a later analysis, hypergeometric tests were used to score TCR-TCR, TCR-HLA and TCR-CMV co-occurrence, with a repertoire-size bias correction applied to TCR pairs. False discovery rates were estimated in a later analysis by permuting HLA or CMV assignments 20 times. In a later analysis, co-occurring TCRs were grouped using DBSCAN, with TCRdist sequence similarity added in when clustering inside HLA-allele-positive subsets. Repertoires with fewer than 30,000 or more than 120,000 public chains, plus five repertoires with anomalous nucleotide sharing, were excluded from co-occurrence clustering. TCRdb took over this immuneACCESS table, retaining in-frame rearrangements with V and J assigned. Such tables are incomplete; in checked studies, under half of the missing clones stem from an unresolved V gene, and the remainder is unexplained. V and J calls and clone size are those listed in that table; D and trimming were worked out from the DNA. The sample data list 150,000 to 160,000 clones, and roughly 77% of these were observed just once. In total, the top ten clones hold roughly 8% of the sample.

The sequencing input was PBMCs. The rearranged chain carries TRBV5-4 and TRBJ2-7; TRBD2 aligns with 8 central bases. The source of this sequence is a man aged 25-45 years in good health and CMV-seropositive. The DNA sequence is as follows: TGTGCCAGCAGCTTGCGAGCGGGAGCCTACGAGCAGTACTTC. It is translated as CASSLRAGAYEQYF.